This TCR beta chain came from a study of vaccination effects on CD4 cells after COVID-19. Looking at the study overall: Samples were taken post-vaccine, and their median timing was 72 days after the second dose. Broader study findings: Clones induced by infection and by vaccine showed marked clonal contraction late after vaccination.

The V gene lost 9 bases and the J gene lost 3 bases, with 12 bases spanning the gap. There are 12 residues in the CDR3. The germline CDR1 and CDR2 sequences are MNHNY and SVGAGI (reference sequence). The protocol was immunoSEQ multiplex PCR, while the TCRdb copy is restricted to in-frame clones and leaves out a portion. The table records tens of thousands of clones, about 70% of them present only once. Sequencing followed a ViraFEST assay step that expanded antigen-specific CD4+ T cells with viral peptide pools. Around day 10 of culture, CD4+ T cells were separated out. Either the BNT162b2 or mRNA-1273 vaccine was given to participants in two doses. Culturing of a few million PBMC per well took place with approximately 10 IU/ml IL-2 and about 10 ug/ml peptides. Half the medium was swapped for IL-2 medium on days 3 and 7. Remarks on this clone: The target antigen is unknown.

The gene calls are TRBV6-6 and TRBJ2-7, with D possibly matching TRBD1 (6 bases). The sample was CD4+ T cells from PBMCs cultured with HCoV-NL63 spike peptides, taken after COVID-19 vaccination. This receptor was taken from a human donor who received a COVID-19 vaccine. Here the CDR3 reads CARTDRYYEQYF. In nucleotides, the CDR3 is TGTGCCAGGACGGACAGATACTACGAGCAGTACTTC.